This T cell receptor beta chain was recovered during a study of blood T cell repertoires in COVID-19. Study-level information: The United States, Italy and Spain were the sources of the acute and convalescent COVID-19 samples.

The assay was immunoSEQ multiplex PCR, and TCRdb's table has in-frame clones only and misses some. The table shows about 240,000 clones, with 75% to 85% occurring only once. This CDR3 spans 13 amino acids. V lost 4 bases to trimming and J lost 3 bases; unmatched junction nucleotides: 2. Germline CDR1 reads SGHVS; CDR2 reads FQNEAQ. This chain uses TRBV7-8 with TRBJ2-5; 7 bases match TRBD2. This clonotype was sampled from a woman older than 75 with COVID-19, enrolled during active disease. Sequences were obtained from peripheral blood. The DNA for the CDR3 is TGTGCCAGCAGCTACGGACTAGAAGAGACCCAGTACTTC. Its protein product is CASSYGLEETQYF.